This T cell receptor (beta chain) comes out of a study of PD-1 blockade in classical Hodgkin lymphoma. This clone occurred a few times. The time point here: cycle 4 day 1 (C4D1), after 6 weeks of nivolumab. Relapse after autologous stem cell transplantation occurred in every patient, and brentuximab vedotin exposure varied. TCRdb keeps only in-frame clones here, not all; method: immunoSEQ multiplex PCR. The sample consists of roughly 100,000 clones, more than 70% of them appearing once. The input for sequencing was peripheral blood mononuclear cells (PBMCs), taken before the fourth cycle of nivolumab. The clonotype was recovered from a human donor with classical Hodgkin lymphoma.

CDR3 sequence reads: CASRSGRGIQYF. The CDR3 bases are TGTGCCAGCAGATCCGGTCGGGGCATTCAGTACTTC. This chain connects TRBV2 to TRBJ2-4; TRBD2 might be the D (5 bases). The CDR3 runs to 12 residues. V lost 6 bases and J 9 bases, leaving 12 bases between the germline ends. Per the germline V gene, CDR1 is SNHLY and CDR2 is FYNNEI.